This T cell receptor beta chain was identified in a study of shared clonotypes between healthy human individuals. Per germline, CDR1 LNHDA and CDR2 SQIVND (reference sequence). The CDR3 contains 13 residues. J lost 4 bases, V lost 10 bases, and 8 bases had no gene match. Study outcomes and limitations: The low donor count limited represented genetic and exposure-history diversity. In the sorted subsets, rarefaction showed sequencing was incomplete despite large depth. A generally larger estimated richness was seen in naive subsets than in memory subsets.

For this clone: No antigen is known for it.

Evenly divided among several immunoSEQ plates was the genomic DNA of each subset. The repertoire was sequenced with immunoSEQ multiplex PCR; TCRdb's copy has only in-frame clones and lacks some. The table lists some 2,000,000 clones, approximately 95% of them singletons. The chain has TRBV19 and TRBJ2-7, with 9 bases identical to TRBD1. The clonotype originates from a man younger than 35 in good health. The sample comprised naive CD4+ T cells sorted from blood. Subset given: CD45RA+ positively selected. The chain's CDR3 is CATKETGGYEQYF. The CDR3 DNA follows: TGTGCCACTAAGGAGACAGGGGGTTACGAGCAGTACTTC. Full variable domain (missing parts from reference TRBV19 and TRBJ2-7): DGGITQSPKYLFRKEGQNVTLSCEQNLNHDAMYWYRQDPGQGLRLIYYSQIVNDFQKGDIAEGYSVSREKKESFPLTVTSAQKNPTAFYLCATKETGGYEQYFGPGTRLTVT.